Listed here are 31 T cell receptor beta chains from one sample, sequenced in a study of human T cells and chemical hapten exposure. The sample's time point: patch test 2, 6 weeks after DPC sensitization. As to treatment: therapeutic diphenylcyclopropenone sensitization with weekly scalp DPC. TCRdb re-analysed the RACE reads in MiXCR, keeping a single row per CDR3 protein. Here the sample spans some 100,000 distinct CDR3 sequences, roughly a tenth being singletons. Sequencing was performed on whole blood, taken in connection with sensitization to the hapten diphenylcyclopropenone (DPC). These receptors all come from a woman in her forties with alopecia areata. Some clones in this sample may be carry-over from other donors' samples.

This chain joins TRBV21-1 and TRBJ2-2; TRBD2, the table's D call, lacks a check against the DNA. TRBV21-1 is a recognized pseudogene. The CDR3 extends over 15 amino acids. CDR3 sequence reads: CASSIQSGNTGELFF. For the CDR3, the DNA is TGTGCCAGCAGCATCCAGAGCGGAAACACCGGGGAGCTGTTTTTT.

This clonotype was seen many times. The chain links TRBV5-1 to TRBJ2-5; 7 bases line up with TRBD1. Germline V lookup: CDR1 SGHRS, CDR2 YFSETQ. V lost 7 bases and J lost 2; bases outside the gene matches: 2. There are 12 residues in the CDR3. The CDR3 reads CASGGQQETQYF. CDR3 bases: TGCGCCAGCGGGGGACAGCAAGAGACCCAGTACTTC.

This clonotype has ten or more counts. The chain links TRBV18 to TRBJ1-4; no firm D call. The germline V gene encodes CDR1 KGHSH and CDR2 LQKENI. V shed 5 bases and J shed 4 bases, with 17 bases lying between them. This CDR3 region has 16 residues. This CDR3 is CASSSKRGTSNEKLFF. The CDR3 nucleotides are TGTGCCAGCTCATCGAAAAGAGGAACTAGTAATGAAAAACTGTTTTTT.

This clonotype appeared a few times. The CDR3 coding sequence is TGTGCCAGCAGCCAGGGGGCGGATGGCTACACCTTC. Translated: CASSQGADGYTF. The chain uses TRBV3-1 and TRBJ1-2, with D possibly matching TRBD1 (6 bases). This CDR3 region has 12 residues. CDR1 is LGHDT and CDR2 is YNNKEL in the germline V gene (reference sequence). The V and J ends lost 3 bases and 6 bases respectively, with 8 bases between them.

The sample holds many counts of this clonotype. V and J are TRBV6-6 and TRBJ2-5, with 10 bases lining up with TRBD1. With V trimmed by 5 bases and J by 2 bases, 5 bases remained unmatched. In germline, CDR1 is MNHNY, CDR2 SVGAGI (reference sequence). The CDR3 extends over 15 amino acids. CDR3 loop: CASSPGTGAQETQYF. The CDR3 DNA reads TGTGCCAGCAGTCCCGGGACAGGGGCTCAAGAGACCCAGTACTTC.

The sample holds a few counts of this clonotype. As DNA, the CDR3 is TGCAGTGCTAGCATAGCGGGGGGGCTGGAGACCCAGTACTTC. Translation gives CSASIAGGLETQYF. J is TRBJ2-5 and V is TRBV20-1; 11 nucleotides agree with TRBD2. The CDR3 totals 14 residues. Germline lookup yields CDR1 DFQATT and CDR2 SNEGSKA (reference sequence). J was trimmed by 5 bases and V by 3 bases; bases with no gene match: 5.

This clonotype has at least ten counts. The V gene is TRBV24-1, the J gene TRBJ2-7; D is ambiguous. Germline values: CDR1 KGHDR, CDR2 SFDVKD. The V gene lost 4 bases and the J gene lost 3 bases, with 6 bases spanning the gap. This CDR3 comprises 12 residues. The CDR3 DNA is TGTGCCACCAGTGACGGAAGCTACGAGCAGTACTTC. Its translation: CATSDGSYEQYF.

There are many counts of this clonotype. This chain connects TRBV4-3 to TRBJ2-7, with D hard to call. Germline V lookup: CDR1 LGHNA, CDR2 YSLEER. The V gene lost 3 bases and the J gene lost 4 bases, with 16 bases spanning the gap. The CDR3 consists of 15 residues. The CDR3 loop reads CASSHGQQGLYEQYF. For the CDR3, the DNA is TGCGCCAGCAGCCATGGGCAACAAGGGTTGTACGAGCAGTACTTC.

The chain links TRBV7-9 to TRBJ1-1; D perhaps matches TRBD1 (5 bases). V lost 2 bases and J lost 4, with 11 bases in between. The CDR3 runs 14 residues. Germline CDR1 and CDR2: SEHNR and FQNEAQ (reference sequence). In DNA form, the CDR3 reads TGTGCCAGCAGCTTACATCGGGGCCCCACTGAAGCTTTCTTT. It encodes CASSLHRGPTEAFF.

This clonotype was found many times. The rearrangement uses TRBV19 and TRBJ2-3; D could derive from TRBD1 or TRBD2 (5 bases each). V lost 7 bases to trimming and J lost 2 bases, with 16 bases between them. There are 15 residues in the CDR3. Germline V gene sequence: CDR1 LNHDA, CDR2 SQIVND (reference sequence). CDR3 sequence: CASNGAGRSTDTQYF. The CDR3 DNA sequence: TGTGCCAGTAACGGGGCTGGAAGATCCACAGATACGCAGTATTTT.

This clonotype came up many times. V usage is TRBV29-1 and J usage is TRBJ2-3, with a possible D match to TRBD1 (5 bases). V shed 6 bases and J shed 4 bases, with 14 bases lying between them. Germline CDR1 SQVTM, CDR2 ANQGSEA. This CDR3 contains 13 residues. CDR3 sequence (DNA): TGCAGCGTCAAGAGGATGGGGCCAGATACGCAGTATTTT. Translation gives CSVKRMGPDTQYF.

This clonotype came up a few times. The rearrangement joins TRBV18 to TRBJ2-7; perhaps TRBD2 as D (6 bases). CDR3 length equals 13 residues. The germline V gene has CDR1 KGHSH and CDR2 LQKENI. Trimming left V 2 bases short and J 4 bases short, with 9 bases between. Written as DNA, the CDR3 is TGTGCCAGCTCACCAGCGGGATCTTACGAGCAGTACTTC. Translating it yields CASSPAGSYEQYF.

This clonotype was counted between two and nine times. As DNA, the CDR3 is TGCGCCAGCAGCTCCGGGACTAGCGGTGAGACCCAGTACTTC. Protein sequence: CASSSGTSGETQYF. V usage is TRBV5-1 and J usage is TRBJ2-5; TRBD2 aligns across 11 bases. This CDR3 comprises 14 residues. The ends lost 3 bases at V and 5 bases at J; junction bases unmatched: 3. Per germline, CDR1 SGHRS and CDR2 YFSETQ.

This clonotype was observed at least ten times. The chain links TRBV20-1 to TRBJ1-4; D is unresolved. The V end was cut by 8 bases, the J end by 3 bases, with 10 bases between. CDR3 length: 12 residues. The germline CDR1 and CDR2 sequences are DFQATT and SNEGSKA (reference sequence). CDR3 bases: TGCAGTCTACAGCTTTCTAATGAAAAACTGTTTTTT. Protein sequence: CSLQLSNEKLFF.

The chain recombines TRBV18 with TRBJ2-2, with D maybe TRBD1 (5 bases). V lost 3 bases and J lost 1, with 6 bases in between. The germline CDR1 and CDR2 sequences are KGHSH and LQKENI. The CDR3 covers 14 residues. This CDR3 reads CASSPTVNTGELFF. CDR3 nucleotides: TGTGCCAGCTCACCGACAGTGAACACCGGGGAGCTGTTTTTT.

This clonotype has at least ten counts. This chain links TRBV6-5 with TRBJ2-6; D possibly uses TRBD1 or TRBD2 (5 bases each). CDR1 MNHEY and CDR2 SVGAGI come from the germline V gene. V gave up 4 bases and J gave up 4 bases, with 20 bases separating them. The CDR3 contains 18 residues. Here the CDR3 DNA reads TGTGCCAGCAGTTTCGCCCCGGGGCTCCTCTCCGGGGCCAACGTCCTGACTTTC. Its translation: CASSFAPGLLSGANVLTF.

This clonotype was counted between two and nine times. The CDR3 DNA is TGTGCCAGCAGTTTAAGGGGAGGGAACACTGAAGCTTTCTTT. Translation gives CASSLRGGNTEAFF. The V and J genes are TRBV27 and TRBJ1-1; D perhaps matches TRBD1 (5 bases). V was pared by 2 bases and J by 1 base, with 8 bases between. CDR1 and CDR2 (germline): MNHEY, SMNVEV (reference sequence). The CDR3 contains 14 residues.

This clonotype was counted ten times or more. V and J are TRBV12-3 or TRBV12-4 and TRBJ2-4; 7 bases match TRBD1. The V gene end was trimmed by 3 bases and the J gene end by 7 bases; junction bases not matched to a gene: 3. The CDR3 is made up of 13 amino acids. CDR3 nucleotides: TGTGCCAGCAGTTTTGGCAGGGGGAACATTCAGTACTTC. It codes for CASSFGRGNIQYF.

This clonotype has a count of ten or more. This chain uses TRBV29-1 with TRBJ2-1; possible D gene TRBD1, 6 bases. The CDR3 loop spans 14 amino acids. V was clipped by 1 base and J by 7 bases, with 14 bases between them. The germline V gene has CDR1 SQVTM and CDR2 ANQGSEA. DNA of the CDR3: TGCAGCGTTGAAGTGTATGCAGGGGCGAATGAGCAGTTCTTC. This translates into CSVEVYAGANEQFF.

This clonotype was found many times. The rearrangement uses TRBV12-3 or TRBV12-4 and TRBJ1-5, with a possible D match to TRBD1 (5 bases). This CDR3 has 15 residues. V was trimmed by 6 bases and J by 2 bases, leaving 14 bases between them. The CDR3 sequence is CASSILGAGNQPQHF. CDR3 DNA sequence: TGTGCCAGCAGCATTCTTGGGGCCGGCAATCAGCCCCAGCATTTT.

J is TRBJ2-3 and V is TRBV5-1; the D is unclear. Trimming left V 0 bases short and J 3 bases short, with 14 bases between. Per germline, CDR1 SGHRS and CDR2 YFSETQ. There are 16 residues in the CDR3. CDR3 in amino acids: CASSLEGRVGTDTQYF. The CDR3 bases are TGCGCCAGCAGCTTGGAAGGAAGGGTAGGGACAGATACGCAGTATTTT.

The rearrangement uses TRBV29-1 and TRBJ2-3; 9 positions agree with TRBD1. Germline lookup yields CDR1 SQVTM and CDR2 ANQGSEA. This CDR3 has 13 residues. V was pared by 7 bases and J by 2 bases, with 4 bases of the junction left unmatched. DNA for the CDR3: TGCAGCGCGGGACAGGGTATCACAGATACGCAGTATTTT. This encodes CSAGQGITDTQYF.

As regards this clonotype: This may be a read error: a much more frequent sequence differs by one nucleotide. The chain links TRBV4-3 to TRBJ2-2; D remains ambiguous. V lost 0 bases to trimming and J lost 1 base, with 9 bases between them. This CDR3 has 16 residues. Germline CDR1 reads LGHNA; CDR2 reads YSLEER. The CDR3 bases are TGCGCCAGCAGCCAAGATGCTTCCATGAACACCGGGGAGCTGTTTTTT. Residues: CASSQDASMNTGELFF.

This clonotype was seen at least ten times. The genes are TRBV7-2 and TRBJ2-1; 10 bases line up with TRBD1. CDR1 is SGHTA, CDR2 FQGNSA, per germline. The CDR3 is 16 residues long. V shed 4 bases, J shed 4 bases, and the junction held 7 bases outside the gene matches. In DNA form, the CDR3 reads TGTGCCAGCAGCTCTTTCCGGGACAGGGGATACAATGAGCAGTTCTTC. Translation gives CASSSFRDRGYNEQFF.

This chain links TRBV12-3 or TRBV12-4 with TRBJ2-3; unclear D gene. V lost 1 base, J lost 0 bases, and 8 bases lay in between. This CDR3 spans 15 amino acids. The CDR3 bases are TGTGCCAGCAGTTTAGTTGGACGGAGCACAGATACGCAGTATTTT. Its translation is CASSLVGRSTDTQYF.

This clonotype was seen at least ten times. The gene calls are TRBV7-9 and TRBJ2-5; 9 bases are a match to TRBD1. Germline CDR1 reads SEHNR; CDR2 reads FQNEAQ (reference sequence). The junction had 4 bases not matched to a gene; V was cut back by 3 bases and J by 5 bases. This CDR3 spans 14 amino acids. CDR3 coding DNA: TGTGCCAGCAGCTTCACAGGGGGCGGGGAGACCCAGTACTTC. This translates into CASSFTGGGETQYF.

This clonotype appeared a few times. The V gene is TRBV20-1, the J gene TRBJ1-2; D call uncertain. V lost 2 bases and J 5 bases, leaving 21 bases between the germline ends. The CDR3 loop spans 16 amino acids. Per the germline V gene, CDR1 is DFQATT and CDR2 is SNEGSKA (reference sequence). The CDR3 loop is CSARSRGSGFLYGYTF. CDR3 bases: TGCAGTGCTAGATCAAGAGGGTCAGGATTTCTGTATGGCTACACCTTC.

As concerns this clonotype: It may be a read error: a sequence one base away is much more abundant. The rearrangement links TRBV4-3 to TRBJ1-6, with D unclear. The CDR3 extends over 16 amino acids. CDR1 is LGHNA, CDR2 YSLEER, per germline. V shed 6 bases and J shed 10 bases, with 22 bases lying between them. The CDR3 DNA reads as TGCGCCAGCAGTCGCGCCCTCCTTGATGGATTCTCACCCCTCCACTTT. Protein product: CASSRALLDGFSPLHF.

Only a few counts were recorded for this clonotype. The J gene is TRBJ2-7, the V gene TRBV6-2 or TRBV6-3, with 10 positions matching TRBD1. Germline V CDR1 and CDR2: MNHEY, SVGEGT. The CDR3 runs to 17 residues. The trim removed 4 bases at V and 3 bases at J, leaving 12 bases unmatched. The CDR3 sequence: CASSFSPDRGHDYEQYF. As DNA, the CDR3 is TGTGCCAGCAGTTTCTCTCCCGACAGGGGGCATGACTACGAGCAGTACTTC.

The rearrangement uses TRBV7-9 and TRBJ1-2; the D is unclear. V dropped 1 base and J dropped 2 bases, with 11 bases sitting between them. This CDR3 contains 15 residues. Germline V gene sequence: CDR1 SEHNR, CDR2 FQNEAQ (reference sequence). In DNA, the CDR3 is TGTGCCAGCAGCTTAGAAACTTTCACGAACTATGGCTACACCTTC. Its protein product is CASSLETFTNYGYTF.

This clonotype was counted many times. The CDR3 region is CASSLGGGGGTDTQYF. CDR3 nucleotides: TGTGCCAGCAGCTTGGGAGGCGGCGGGGGAACAGATACGCAGTATTTT. The chain combines TRBV5-5 with TRBJ2-3, with 7 bases matching TRBD2. The CDR3 contains 16 residues. V lost 0 bases to trimming and J lost 3 bases; unmatched junction nucleotides: 7. Germline CDR1 reads SGHKS; CDR2 reads YYEKEE (reference sequence). Full variable domain (missing parts from reference TRBV5-5 and TRBJ2-3): DAGVTQSPTHLIKTRGQQVTLRCSPISGHKSVSWYQQVLGQGPQFIFQYYEKEERGRGNFPDRFSARQFPNYSSELNVNALLLGDSALYLCASSLGGGGGTDTQYFGPGTRLTVL.